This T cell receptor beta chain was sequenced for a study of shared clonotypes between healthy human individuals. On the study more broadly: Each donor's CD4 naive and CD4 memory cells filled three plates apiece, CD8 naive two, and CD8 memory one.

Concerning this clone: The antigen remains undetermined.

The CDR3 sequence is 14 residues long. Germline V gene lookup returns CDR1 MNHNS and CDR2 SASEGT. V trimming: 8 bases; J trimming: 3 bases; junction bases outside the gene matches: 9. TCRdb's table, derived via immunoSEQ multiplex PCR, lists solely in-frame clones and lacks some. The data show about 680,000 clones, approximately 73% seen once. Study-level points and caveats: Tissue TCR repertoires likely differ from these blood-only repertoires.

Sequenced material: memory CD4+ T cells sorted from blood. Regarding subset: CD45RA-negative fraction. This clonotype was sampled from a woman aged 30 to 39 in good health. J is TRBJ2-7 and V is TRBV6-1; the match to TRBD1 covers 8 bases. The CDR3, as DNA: TGTGCCAGCCGGGGGACAGGAAGTCTCTACGAGCAGTACTTC. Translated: CASRGTGSLYEQYF.